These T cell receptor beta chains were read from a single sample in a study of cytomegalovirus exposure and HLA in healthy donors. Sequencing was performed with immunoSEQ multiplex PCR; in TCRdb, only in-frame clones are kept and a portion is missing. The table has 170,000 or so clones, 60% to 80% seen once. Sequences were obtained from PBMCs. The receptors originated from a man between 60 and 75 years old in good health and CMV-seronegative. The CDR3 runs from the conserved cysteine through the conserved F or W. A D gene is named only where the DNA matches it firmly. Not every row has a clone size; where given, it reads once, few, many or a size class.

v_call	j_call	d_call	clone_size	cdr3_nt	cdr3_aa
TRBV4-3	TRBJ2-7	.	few	TGCGCCAGCAGCCATTCCGGGACTTCCAACGAGCAGTACTTC	CASSHSGTSNEQYF
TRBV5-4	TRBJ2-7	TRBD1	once	TGTGCCAGCAGCTTGGTGGGACAGGACGAGCAGTACTTC	CASSLVGQDEQYF
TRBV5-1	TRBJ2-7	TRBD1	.	TGCGCCAGCAGCCTCAGGATGACCAGGGGGGAGCAGTACTTC	CASSLRMTRGEQYF
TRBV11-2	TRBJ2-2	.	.	TGTGCCAGCAGTCATCAACAGGGCGGTGGGTACACCGGGGAGCTGTTTTTT	CASSHQQGGGYTGELFF
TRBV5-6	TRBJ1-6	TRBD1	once	TGTGCCAGCAGCGCGATAGCTACGGGACAGGGCTATAATTCACCCCTCCACTTT	CASSAIATGQGYNSPLHF
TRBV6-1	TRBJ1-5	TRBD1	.	TGTGCCAGCAGTGTCCAGACAGGGAGGCCCCAGCATTTT	CASSVQTGRPQHF
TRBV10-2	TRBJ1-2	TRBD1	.	TGCGCCAGCAGTGACTCTATGAGGACAGGGCTTAACTATGGCTACACCTTC	CASSDSMRTGLNYGYTF
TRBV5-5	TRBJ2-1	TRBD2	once	TGTGCCAGCAGCTGGGGACTAGCGGGGGATGAGCAGTTCTTC	CASSWGLAGDEQFF
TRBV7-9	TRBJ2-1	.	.	TGTGCCAGCAGCTTACTAAGTGAGCAGTTCTTC	CASSLLSEQFF
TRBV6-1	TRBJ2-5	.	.	TGTGCCAGCAGTGACGAGGTAGGCACCCAGTACTTC	CASSDEVGTQYF
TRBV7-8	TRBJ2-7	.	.	TGTGCCAGCAGCTTGACAACCTCCTACGAGCAGTACTTC	CASSLTTSYEQYF
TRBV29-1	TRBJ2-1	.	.	TGCAGCGCCCCGTCGGCGGGCCCGAGCTCCTACAATGAGCAGTTCTTC	CSAPSAGPSSYNEQFF
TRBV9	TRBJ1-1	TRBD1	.	TGTGCCAGCAGCCCGTGGACAGGGAACACTGAAGCTTTCTTT	CASSPWTGNTEAFF
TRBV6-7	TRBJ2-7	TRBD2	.	TGTGCCAGCAAGCGGACTAGCGAGATCTACGAGCAGTACTTC	CASKRTSEIYEQYF
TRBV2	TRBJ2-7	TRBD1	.	TGTGCCAGCAGCACAGGGGACTACGAGCAGTACTTC	CASSTGDYEQYF
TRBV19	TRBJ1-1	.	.	TGTGCCAGTAGTATCACCGGTGACACTGAAGCTTTCTTT	CASSITGDTEAFF
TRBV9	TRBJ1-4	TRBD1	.	TGTGCCAGCAGCGTAGGCGGCAGGGGGAGGTCAACTAATGAAAAACTGTTTTTT	CASSVGGRGRSTNEKLFF
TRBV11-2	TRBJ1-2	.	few	TGTGCCAGCAGCTTACGAGCCTATGGCTACACCTTC	CASSLRAYGYTF
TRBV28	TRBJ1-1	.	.	TGTGCCAGCAGGGCCACAGGGTCGGTCCGTCCTGAAGCTTTCTTT	CASRATGSVRPEAFF
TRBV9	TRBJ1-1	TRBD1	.	TGTGCCAGCAGCCCCAGGACAGGCTCCAACACTGAAGCTTTCTTT	CASSPRTGSNTEAFF
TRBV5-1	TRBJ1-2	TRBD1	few	TGCGCCAGCAGCTCTCTGACAGGGGATTCTAACTATGGCTACACCTTC	CASSSLTGDSNYGYTF
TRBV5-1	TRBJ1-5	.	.	TGCGCCAGCAGCTTCGCCCCAGGGTCCAATCAGCCCCAGCATTTT	CASSFAPGSNQPQHF
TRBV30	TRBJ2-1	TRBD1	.	TGTGCCTGGAGTGCAGGGACAGGGTTTCTCAATGAGCAGTTCTTC	CAWSAGTGFLNEQFF
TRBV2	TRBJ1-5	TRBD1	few	TGTGCCAGCAGTGGACAGGGGGCCGGGAGCAATCAGCCCCAGCATTTT	CASSGQGAGSNQPQHF
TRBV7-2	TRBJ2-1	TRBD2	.	TGTGCCAGCAGCCGTCTTGGGACTAGCGGGAGGAATGAGCAGTTCTTC	CASSRLGTSGRNEQFF
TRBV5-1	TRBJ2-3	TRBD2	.	TGCGCCAGCAGCACCGGACTAGCGGGGGGGTCTTCTAGCACAGATACGCAGTATTTT	CASSTGLAGGSSSTDTQYF
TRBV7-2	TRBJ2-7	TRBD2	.	TGTGCCAGCAGCTTAATGGCGGGAGGGCCCTACGAGCAGTACTTC	CASSLMAGGPYEQYF
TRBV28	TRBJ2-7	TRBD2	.	TGTGCCAGCAGTTTAGCTGGTAGCGGGAGCGACGAGCAGTACTTC	CASSLAGSGSDEQYF
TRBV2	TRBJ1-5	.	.	TGTGCCAGCAGTGAACGGTGGCAGACAAATCAGCCCCAGCATTTT	CASSERWQTNQPQHF
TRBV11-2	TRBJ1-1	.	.	TGTGCCAGCAGCTTTAATCCAGGGGTTGAAGCTTTCTTT	CASSFNPGVEAFF
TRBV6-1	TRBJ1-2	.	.	TGTGCCAGCAGTGAAGAAACAGGGTGGGGCTACACCTTC	CASSEETGWGYTF
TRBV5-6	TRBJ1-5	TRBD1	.	TGTGCCAGCAGCTCGAGACTCTCCGGGACAGGGAATCAGCCCCAGCATTTT	CASSSRLSGTGNQPQHF
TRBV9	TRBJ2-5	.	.	TGTGCCAGCAGCTCAAGCCAGGGCCCCCAAGAGACCCAGTACTTC	CASSSSQGPQETQYF
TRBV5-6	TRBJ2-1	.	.	TGTGCCAGCAATACAGGGAACAATGAGCAGTTCTTC	CASNTGNNEQFF
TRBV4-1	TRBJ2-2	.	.	TGCGCCAGCAGCCAAGTACAGGGTGCCGGGGAGCTGTTTTTT	CASSQVQGAGELFF
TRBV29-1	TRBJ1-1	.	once	TGCAGCGCCGAGGCCGGGGTAAACACTGAAGCTTTCTTT	CSAEAGVNTEAFF
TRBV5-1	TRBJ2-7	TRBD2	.	TGCGCCAGCAGTCTGACTAGCGGGGGAACCTACGAGCAGTACTTC	CASSLTSGGTYEQYF
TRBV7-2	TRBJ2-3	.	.	TGTGCCAGCAGCTTGCTCGGGGATTCCAGCACAGATACGCAGTATTTT	CASSLLGDSSTDTQYF
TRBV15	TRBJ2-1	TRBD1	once	TGTGCCACCAGCGTCGGGACAGGGTATTACTACAATGAGCAGTTCTTC	CATSVGTGYYYNEQFF
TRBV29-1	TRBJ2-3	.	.	TGCAGCGTTGAAGGGTGGCAGAGGACTGATACGCAGTATTTT	CSVEGWQRTDTQYF
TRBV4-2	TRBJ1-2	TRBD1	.	TGTGCCAGCAGCCAAGTTCAGGGGGGCCTTGACTACACCTTC	CASSQVQGGLDYTF
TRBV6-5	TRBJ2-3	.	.	TGTGCCAGCGTACCACAGGGTCGGGATACGCAGTATTTT	CASVPQGRDTQYF
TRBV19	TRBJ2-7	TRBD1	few	TGTGCCAGTAATCCCGACAGGGACTCCTACGAGCAGTACTTC	CASNPDRDSYEQYF
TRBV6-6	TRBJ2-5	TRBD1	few	TGTGCCACCCTCAAACAGACAGGGGAGGCCCAGTACTTC	CATLKQTGEAQYF
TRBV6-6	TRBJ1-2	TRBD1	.	TGTGCCAGCAGTTACCCGATCCAGGGGGCGTATGGCTACACCTTC	CASSYPIQGAYGYTF
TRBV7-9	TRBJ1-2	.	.	TGTGCCAGCAGCTTCTCACAGGGTCGCGGCTACACCTTC	CASSFSQGRGYTF
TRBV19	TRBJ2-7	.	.	TGTGCCAGTAGTACTCGCGCCTCCGAGCAGTACTTC	CASSTRASEQYF
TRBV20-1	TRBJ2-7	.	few	TGCAGTGCTAGACTAGTCTACGAGCAGTACTTC	CSARLVYEQYF
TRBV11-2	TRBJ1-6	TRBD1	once	TGTGCCAGCAGCAGGACAGGGGGCTATAATTCACCCCTCCACTTT	CASSRTGGYNSPLHF
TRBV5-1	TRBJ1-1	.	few	TGCGCCAGCAGCTCAACGCTAGGGGGGGCGAACACTGAAGCTTTCTTT	CASSSTLGGANTEAFF
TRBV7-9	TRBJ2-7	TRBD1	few	TGTGCCAGCAGCCCCCTACAGGGGATGGGGGCCTACGAGCAGTACTTC	CASSPLQGMGAYEQYF
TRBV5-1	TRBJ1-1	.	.	TGCGCCAGCAGCTTGTTGCGGGGGGGCACCCAAGCTTTCTTT	CASSLLRGGTQAFF
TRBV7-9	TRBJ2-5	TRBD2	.	TGTGCCAGCAGCTTAGACCTACTAGCGGGGGCCCAAGAGACCCAGTACTTC	CASSLDLLAGAQETQYF
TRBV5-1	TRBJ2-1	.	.	TGCGCCAGCTCTACCGGGACACAGCGCTACAATGAGCAGTTCTTC	CASSTGTQRYNEQFF
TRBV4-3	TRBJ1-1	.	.	TGCGCCAGCAGCCAAGTTTTTCCGGGGAGCACTGAAGCTTTCTTT	CASSQVFPGSTEAFF
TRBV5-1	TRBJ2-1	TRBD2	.	TGCGCCAGCAGCTTAGGACTAGCAGGGAACAATGAGCAGTTCTTC	CASSLGLAGNNEQFF
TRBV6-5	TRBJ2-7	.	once	TGTGCCAGCAGCGAGGTAGGCTCCTACGAGCAGTACTTC	CASSEVGSYEQYF
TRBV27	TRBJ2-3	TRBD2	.	TGTGCCAGCAGTTTATACCAGCGGGGGGCCCAGGATACGCAGTATTTT	CASSLYQRGAQDTQYF
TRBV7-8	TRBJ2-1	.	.	TGTGCCAGCAGCTCGACAGGTGTCTCCTACAATGAGCAGTTCTTC	CASSSTGVSYNEQFF